These T cell receptor beta chains were read from a single sample in a study of long-term antiretroviral therapy in people with HIV. Clones were read by immunoSEQ multiplex PCR, and TCRdb kept only the in-frame ones, dropping some. The sample carries over 30,000 clones, around 72% recorded once. The sequenced sample was unsorted PBMCs, obtained 3.1 years after starting antiretroviral therapy. The receptors come from a woman in her fifties or sixties with HIV. Both conserved end residues are part of each CDR3. Each record gives: J gene, V gene, CDR3 protein.

TRBJ2-2 | TRBV7-8 | CASSLSPSGGAVGELFF
TRBJ2-1 | TRBV6-5 | CASSYSKGRAYNEQFF
TRBJ1-1 | TRBV29-1 | CSVEGFRIGQGKRAFF
TRBJ2-3 | TRBV29-1 | CSVGTGLSTDTQYF
TRBJ1-1 | TRBV2 | CASSDRGSTEAFF
TRBJ1-2 | TRBV28 | CASRNQQGAGGYTF
TRBJ1-3 | TRBV5-1 | CASSVTTGAGNTIYF
TRBJ2-4 | TRBV5-5 | CASSLTSGGAGHIQYF
TRBJ1-4 | TRBV27 | CASSGHGTGSNEKLFF
TRBJ1-3 | TRBV15 | CATSRARDRVGNTIYF
TRBJ1-2 | TRBV7-8 | CASSLDREYGYTF
TRBJ2-2 | TRBV30 | CAWQPGAGELFF
TRBJ1-6 | TRBV27 | CASSLWGTAVSYNSPLHF
TRBJ1-5 | TRBV6-4 | CASSARAGQPQHF
TRBJ1-1 | TRBV4-1 | CASSQDWQNTEAFF
TRBJ1-6 | TRBV5-6 | CASRQSNSPLHF
TRBJ2-1 | TRBV6-5 | CASSYRRGQNEQFF
TRBJ2-2 | TRBV7-9 | CASSLLGSAGELFF
TRBJ1-2 | TRBV29-1 | CSVGDSLNYGYTF
TRBJ1-5 | TRBV5-4 | CASLLQPQHF
TRBJ2-5 | TRBV5-1 | CASSRGPRYQETQYF
TRBJ1-5 | TRBV5-1 | CASSLGEGHQPQHF
TRBJ2-2 | TRBV11-2 | CASSLRGGAGGELFF
TRBJ1-1 | TRBV9 | CASSVVGGATEAFF
TRBJ2-5 | TRBV11-2 | CASSQGPGETQYF
TRBJ1-2 | TRBV6-1 | CASIDRVGYTF